The 15 T cell receptor beta chains below all came from one sample that was sequenced in a study of T cells after yellow fever vaccination. Each CDR3 protein is one row after TCRdb ran MiXCR on the 5' RACE reads. The sample holds approximately 330,000 distinct CDR3 sequences, about 4% seen once. The input for sequencing was PBMCs, taken 5 days after the yellow fever booster vaccination. Receptors were obtained from a man aged 18 to 29 who received the YFV17D yellow fever vaccine.

The rearrangement joins TRBV7-9 to TRBJ2-2; D call uncertain. This CDR3 is built from 16 residues. Trimming removed 5 bases at V and 3 bases at J, with 16 bases between. The V gene's germline CDR1 is SEHNR and CDR2 FQNEAQ (reference sequence). CDR3 loop: CASSPGRQAYTGELFF. In nucleotides, the CDR3 is TGTGCCAGCAGCCCCGGGCGCCAAGCATACACCGGGGAGCTGTTTTTT.

The V gene is TRBV19, the J gene TRBJ1-5; a weak D match, TRBD1 (5 bases). The V end lost 5 bases, the J end lost 0 bases, and 11 bases lay between the germline ends. Germline CDR1 LNHDA, CDR2 SQIVND (reference sequence). The CDR3 is 15 amino acids. The CDR3 sequence is CASSLRDYSNQPQHF. Written as DNA, the CDR3 is TGTGCCAGTAGTCTCCGGGACTATAGCAATCAGCCCCAGCATTTT. The whole variable domain, remainder taken from reference TRBV19 and TRBJ1-5, is DGGITQSPKYLFRKEGQNVTLSCEQNLNHDAMYWYRQDPGQGLRLIYYSQIVNDFQKGDIAEGYSVSREKKESFPLTVTSAQKNPTAFYLCASSLRDYSNQPQHFGDGTRLSIL.

This clonotype was counted at least ten times. The genes are TRBV6-2 or TRBV6-3 and TRBJ1-6, with D possibly being TRBD1 (5 bases). There are 13 residues in the CDR3. Trimming left V 6 bases short and J 2 bases short, with 5 bases between. Germline values: CDR1 MNHEY, CDR2 SVGEGT. CDR3 loop: CASRDTYNSPLHF. The DNA of the CDR3 is TGTGCCAGCAGGGACACCTATAATTCACCCCTCCACTTT.

The sample holds many counts of this clonotype. The chain links TRBV4-1 to TRBJ2-7; perhaps D is TRBD1 or TRBD2 (5 bases each). The CDR3 covers 17 residues. V shed 0 bases and J shed 6 bases, with 21 bases lying between them. CDR1 and CDR2 from the germline V gene are MGHRA and YSYEKL. The CDR3 DNA reads TGCGCCAGCAGCCAAGATCGACGAGGGGACCGTGGGGGCGAGCAGTACTTC. Translating gives CASSQDRRGDRGGEQYF.

The chain has TRBV9 and TRBJ2-7, with TRBD1 identical over 7 bases. With 3 bases clipped from V and 0 bases from J, the junction kept 6 bases outside the gene matches. The germline V gene encodes CDR1 SGDLS and CDR2 YYNGEE. The CDR3 covers 15 residues. This CDR3 reads CASSGGAGGSYEQYF. The CDR3 coding sequence is TGTGCCAGCAGCGGGGGTGCAGGGGGCTCCTACGAGCAGTACTTC.

This clonotype has a handful of counts. This chain joins TRBV7-6 and TRBJ2-5, with TRBD2 identical over 10 bases. V shed 5 bases, J shed 1 base, and the junction held 4 bases outside the gene matches. The germline V gene has CDR1 SGHVS and CDR2 FNYEAQ. The CDR3 is 15 amino acids. CDR3 protein: CASSDLAGVQETQYF. As DNA, the CDR3 is TGTGCCAGCAGCGATCTAGCGGGGGTCCAAGAGACCCAGTACTTC. Using reference TRBV7-6 and TRBJ2-5 for the parts outside the CDR3, the full variable domain is GAGVSQSPRYKVTKRGQDVALRCDPISGHVSLYWYRQALGQGPEFLTYFNYEAQQDKSGLPNDRFSAERPEGSISTLTIQRTEQRDSAMYRCASSDLAGVQETQYFGPGTRLLVL.

This clonotype showed up just once. The chain is built from TRBV4-3 and TRBJ1-6; 10 bases map to TRBD1. The CDR3 has 16 residues. The V segment lost 4 bases and the J segment 6 bases; nucleotides outside the gene matches: 6. CDR1 LGHNA and CDR2 YSLEER come from the germline V gene. CDR3 coding DNA: TGCGCCAGCAGCCCACGGACAGGGGGTTTTAATTCACCCCTCCACTTT. Protein product: CASSPRTGGFNSPLHF.

The chain couples TRBV25-1 to TRBJ1-3; TRBD1 agrees at 7 bases. After removal of 3 bases from V and 4 bases from J, the junction contained 3 bases not matched to a gene. This CDR3 contains 14 residues. Germline V gene data show CDR1 as MGHDK and CDR2 as SYGVNS. CDR3: CASSDPGQGNTIYF. The CDR3 DNA is TGTGCCAGCAGTGACCCGGGACAGGGAAACACCATATATTTT.

This chain links TRBV7-2 with TRBJ1-2; TRBD1 agrees at 8 bases. Germline V gene lookup returns CDR1 SGHTA and CDR2 FQGNSA. This CDR3 has 14 residues. J lost 7 bases, V lost 4 bases, and 8 bases had no gene match. The CDR3 DNA follows: TGTGCCAGCAGCTCGCGGACAGGGTTGCTTGGCTACACCTTC. This encodes CASSSRTGLLGYTF.

In this sample, this clonotype turned up a few times. The gene calls are TRBV25-1 and TRBJ1-6, with TRBD1 as a possible D gene (6 bases). V was shortened by 7 bases and J by 9 bases, with 10 bases between the two germline ends. Germline values: CDR1 MGHDK, CDR2 SYGVNS. This CDR3 is built from 12 residues. The CDR3 here is CASTRGASPLHF. The CDR3 nucleotides read TGTGCCAGCACGAGGGGGGCTTCACCCCTCCACTTT.

A few counts support this clonotype. The chain joins TRBV28 to TRBJ2-2, with D possibly being TRBD1 (5 bases). CDR1 MDHEN and CDR2 SYDVKM come from the germline V gene. V dropped 5 bases and J dropped 4 bases, with 8 bases sitting between them. This CDR3 contains 13 residues. This chain's CDR3 is CASSPRVTGELFF. CDR3 sequence (DNA): TGTGCCAGCAGTCCCAGGGTCACCGGGGAGCTGTTTTTT.

This clonotype came up a few times. This rearrangement joins TRBV20-1 to TRBJ2-3; 11 nucleotides agree with TRBD2. CDR3 length: 15 amino acids. J gave up 2 bases and V 2 bases, and 3 bases lay outside the gene matches. CDR1 and CDR2 from the germline V gene are DFQATT and SNEGSKA (reference sequence). CDR3 protein: CSARRSGGATDTQYF. The DNA for the CDR3 is TGCAGTGCTAGACGTAGCGGGGGGGCCACAGATACGCAGTATTTT.

This clonotype was recorded many times. The chain has TRBV11-3 and TRBJ2-1; no clear D. This CDR3 has 13 residues. Germline V gene sequence: CDR1 SGHNT, CDR2 YENEEA. The V and J ends lost 1 base and 9 bases respectively, with 10 bases between them. Here the CDR3 reads CASSLVSVGEQFF. CDR3 in DNA: TGTGCCAGCAGCTTAGTATCGGTGGGTGAGCAGTTCTTC.

This clonotype was seen only a few times. The chain is built from TRBV15 and TRBJ2-5; TRBD1 might be the D (6 bases). Trimming shortened V by 0 bases and J by 4 bases, and 9 bases separated the two germline ends. The CDR3 covers 14 residues. The germline V gene encodes CDR1 LNHNV and CDR2 YYDKDF (reference sequence). Here the CDR3 reads CATSRDLGAETQYF. The CDR3 DNA is TGTGCCACCAGCAGAGATTTGGGGGCAGAGACCCAGTACTTC.

The chain carries TRBV5-1 and TRBJ2-5, with no clear D. The germline V gene encodes CDR1 SGHRS and CDR2 YFSETQ. Trimming left V 2 bases short and J 1 base short, with 9 bases between. The CDR3 spans 14 residues. The CDR3 DNA follows: TGCGCCAGCAGCTTCTCAGGACCCCAAGAGACCCAGTACTTC. Protein: CASSFSGPQETQYF.